This T cell receptor (beta chain) was identified during a study of metastatic and nonmetastatic thyroid tumors. In the study overall: Where malignant and benign thyroid patients were concerned, repertoires were compared across blood and tumor or nodule tissue.

This clone has just a few counts. Germline V gene sequence: CDR1 LGHDT, CDR2 YNNKEL (reference sequence). This CDR3 contains 15 residues. Trimming cost V 2 bases and J 5 bases; bases outside gene matches: 6. Thyroid surgery took place with no prior treatment in any patient. TCRdb reanalyzed the PCR reads with MiXCR. Of about 89,000 clones listed, 9.5% to 15% are singletons. The chain uses TRBV3-1 and TRBJ1-1; TRBD1 matches at 9 bases. Sequencing was performed on tumor tissue. The sequence was collected from a female donor with papillary thyroid cancer or a benign thyroid nodule (not recorded which). Some clones in this sample may be carry-over from other donors' samples. CDR3: CASSQNLQGATEAFF. The CDR3 DNA reads as TGTGCCAGCAGCCAAAATCTACAGGGGGCGACTGAAGCTTTCTTT.